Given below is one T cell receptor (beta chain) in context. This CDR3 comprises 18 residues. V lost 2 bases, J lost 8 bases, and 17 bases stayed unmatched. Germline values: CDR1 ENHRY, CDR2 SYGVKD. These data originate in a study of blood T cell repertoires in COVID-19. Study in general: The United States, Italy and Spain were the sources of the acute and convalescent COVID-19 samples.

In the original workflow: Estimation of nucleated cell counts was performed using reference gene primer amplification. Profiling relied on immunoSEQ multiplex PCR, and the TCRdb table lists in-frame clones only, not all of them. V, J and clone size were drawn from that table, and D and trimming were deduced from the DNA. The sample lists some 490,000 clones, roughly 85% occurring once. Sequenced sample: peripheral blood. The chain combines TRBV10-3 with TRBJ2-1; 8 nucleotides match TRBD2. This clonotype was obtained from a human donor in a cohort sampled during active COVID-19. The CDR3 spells CAISEGGRASGRRDEQFF. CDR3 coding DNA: TGTGCCATCAGTGAGGGGGGGAGGGCCAGCGGGAGAAGAGATGAGCAGTTCTTC.